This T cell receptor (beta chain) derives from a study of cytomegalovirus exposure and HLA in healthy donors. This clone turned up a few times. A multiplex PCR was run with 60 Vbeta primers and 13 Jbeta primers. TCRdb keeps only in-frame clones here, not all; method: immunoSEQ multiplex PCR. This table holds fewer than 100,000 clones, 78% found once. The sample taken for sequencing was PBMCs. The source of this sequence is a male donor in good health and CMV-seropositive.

The CDR3 loop is CASSPSSTLYF. In DNA form, the CDR3 reads TGTGCCAGCAGCCCATCGTCGACTTTGTACTTC. The chain joins TRBV7-2 to TRBJ2-4; unclear D gene. This CDR3 contains 11 residues. Trimming left V 5 bases short and J 15 bases short, with 14 bases between. Germline V CDR1 and CDR2: SGHTA, FQGNSA.